This section outlines one TCR beta chain sequence together with its context. Only in-frame clones appear in the TCRdb table, and some are missing; sequencing was by immunoSEQ multiplex PCR. The sample has fewer than 100,000 clones; approximately 91% are singletons. The data were obtained in a study of cytomegalovirus exposure and HLA in healthy donors. The germline CDR1 and CDR2 sequences are MNHEY and SMNVEV (reference sequence). The CDR3 runs to 15 residues. Trimming cost V 8 bases and J 1 base, with 17 bases left between them. This clonotype was obtained from a man under 40 in good health and CMV-seronegative. What was sequenced was PBMCs. The chain is built from TRBV27 and TRBJ2-5, with D maybe TRBD2 (5 bases). The CDR3 sequence is CASASRQLPQETQYF. The CDR3 bases are TGTGCCAGCGCTAGCAGACAACTACCCCAAGAGACCCAGTACTTC.